A single sample is the source of the 4 T cell receptor beta chains below, sequenced in a study of shared T cell receptors in the human thymus. Assay: immunoSEQ multiplex PCR; the TCRdb copy retains only in-frame clones and omits some. Among roughly 500,000 clones listed, approximately 80% were seen once. This sample was shared with a second study, whose subject was human thymus T cells.

Source material: thymocytes. These receptors came from a boy less than two years old with a congenital heart defect.

The rearrangement joins TRBV4-3 to TRBJ2-7, with TRBD2 matching 12 bases. Germline V gene lookup returns CDR1 LGHNA and CDR2 YSLEER. This CDR3 has 15 amino acids. The V gene end was trimmed by 4 bases and the J gene end by 4 bases; junction bases not matched to a gene: 5. The CDR3 protein is CASSRLAGEFYEQYF. CDR3 bases: TGCGCCAGCAGCCGACTAGCGGGAGAATTTTACGAGCAGTACTTC.

In its sample, this clone was seen a few times. The chain is built from TRBV13 and TRBJ2-2; a weak D match, TRBD2 (5 bases). The CDR3 has 12 residues. The ends were cut back, 5 bases at V and 8 bases at J, with 9 bases in the middle. Germline lookup yields CDR1 PRHDT and CDR2 FYEKMQ (reference sequence). The CDR3 reads CASSDRGGELFF. The DNA of the CDR3 is TGTGCCAGCAGCGACCGGGGAGGGGAGCTGTTTTTT.

This sequence joins TRBV4-1 and TRBJ2-7, with 8 bases identical to TRBD2. With V trimmed by 0 bases and J by 9 bases, 7 bases remained unmatched. This CDR3 spans 14 amino acids. The germline V gene encodes CDR1 MGHRA and CDR2 YSYEKL. Here the CDR3 DNA reads TGCGCCAGCAGCCAAGATGCCGGGGGGGCTGGGCAGTACTTC. Its protein is CASSQDAGGAGQYF.

The V and J genes are TRBV25-1 and TRBJ1-2, with 8 bases aligning to TRBD1. V shed 2 bases and J 9 bases; nucleotides not matched to a gene: 11. The CDR3 contains 15 residues. CDR1 and CDR2 from the germline V gene are MGHDK and SYGVNS. The CDR3 DNA sequence: TGTGCCAGCAGTGAAGACTTCGACAGGGGATACCGCTACACCTTC. Its translation: CASSEDFDRGYRYTF.